These 17 T cell receptor beta chains came from one sample sequenced in a study of blood T cells in healthy people across ages. Next came a second PCR, run for about 6 to 12 cycles, which used a sample-barcoded 5' primer along with a J-beta primer mix. One entry per CDR3 protein results from TCRdb running MiXCR on the 5' RACE reads. Altogether some 890,000 distinct CDR3 sequences are present, about 29% being singletons, with the ten largest covering roughly 10%. This sample was also put to use in a study of T cells of mothers and their children.

Sequences were obtained from blood. Source of these receptors: a woman aged 40 to 50 in good health.

The table lists this clonotype with many counts. The gene calls are TRBV20-1 and TRBJ1-2; 9 nucleotides align to TRBD1. CDR1 is DFQATT, CDR2 SNEGSKA, per germline (reference sequence). The CDR3 extends over 14 amino acids. Trimming at V came to 6 bases and at J to 4 bases, leaving 9 bases not matched to a gene. Here the CDR3 DNA reads TGCAGTGCCCCTAAGACAGGGGGTTCCTATGGCTACACCTTC. This translates into CSAPKTGGSYGYTF.

The chain joins TRBV15 to TRBJ2-3; D possibly corresponds to TRBD2 (6 bases). Per the germline V gene, CDR1 is LNHNV and CDR2 is YYDKDF (reference sequence). Trimming removed 6 bases at V and 1 base at J, with 14 bases between. The CDR3 spans 15 residues. CDR3 DNA: TGTGCCACCAGTCCCAGGAGGGCGGGCACAGATACGCAGTATTTT. Translating gives CATSPRRAGTDTQYF.

This clonotype was seen only a few times. The genes are TRBV9 and TRBJ2-3; TRBD1 or TRBD2 may be the D gene (5 bases each). Deletions cut 9 bases from V and 4 bases from J, with 21 bases between. Germline lookup yields CDR1 SGDLS and CDR2 YYNGEE. The CDR3 is 15 residues long. CDR3 sequence reads: CANPGDRQVADTQYF. In DNA form, the CDR3 reads TGTGCCAACCCCGGGGACCGTCAAGTCGCAGATACGCAGTATTTT.

The chain is built from TRBV6-1 and TRBJ2-5, with TRBD1 matching 9 bases. Per germline, CDR1 MNHNS and CDR2 SASEGT. The CDR3 has 13 amino acids. After removal of 7 bases from V and 7 bases from J, the junction contained 7 bases not matched to a gene. The CDR3 DNA sequence: TGTGCCAGCATTTACAGGGGGCAGGGGACCCAGTACTTC. It specifies CASIYRGQGTQYF.

V and J are TRBV20-1 and TRBJ1-2; a possible D gene is TRBD1 (6 bases). Trimming took 1 base from V and 1 from J, leaving 16 bases between them. Germline lookup yields CDR1 DFQATT and CDR2 SNEGSKA (reference sequence). The CDR3 totals 16 residues. The CDR3 DNA reads as TGCAGTGCTAGAGTGGGGACAACGCACCTTAACTATGGCTACACCTTC. It is translated as CSARVGTTHLNYGYTF.

This clonotype was seen many times. This chain joins TRBV6-2 or TRBV6-3 and TRBJ2-7; D assignment may be TRBD1 or TRBD2 (6 bases each). The germline V and J ends were trimmed by 6 bases and 9 bases, with 15 bases remaining between them. Germline V CDR1 and CDR2: MNHEY, SVGEGT. The CDR3 extends over 12 amino acids. The CDR3 here is CASSLEGTSQYF. DNA of the CDR3: TGTGCCAGCAGCCTGGAGGGGACATCGCAGTACTTC.

This clonotype was seen at least ten times. The chain is built from TRBV10-3 and TRBJ1-2, with 8 bases fitting TRBD1. Trimming took 7 bases from V and 3 from J; bases not matched to a gene: 7. The germline gives CDR1 ENHRY, CDR2 SYGVKD. The CDR3 is 14 residues long. DNA for the CDR3: TGTGCCATCAATAAGAGGGGACAGGACTATGGCTACACCTTC. It is translated as CAINKRGQDYGYTF.

This clonotype showed up many times. The chain carries TRBV6-5 and TRBJ2-1; D is unresolved. Per germline, CDR1 MNHEY and CDR2 SVGAGI. The CDR3 covers 14 residues. The V and J ends lost 2 bases and 3 bases respectively, with 8 bases between them. CDR3 sequence (DNA): TGTGCCAGCAGTTACGGATACAACTACAATGAGCAGTTCTTC. Its protein is CASSYGYNYNEQFF.

This clonotype was counted ten times or more. This chain uses TRBV6-2 or TRBV6-3 with TRBJ1-2; the D is unclear. The CDR3 spans 12 residues. CDR1 MNHEY and CDR2 SVGEGT come from the germline V gene. The V gene lost 6 bases and the J gene lost 0 bases, with 5 bases spanning the gap. The CDR3 bases are TGTGCCAGCAGAAGGACTAACTATGGCTACACCTTC. Translated: CASRRTNYGYTF.

The chain couples TRBV20-1 to TRBJ2-7; D remains ambiguous. The length of the CDR3 is 12 residues. Germline CDR1 is DFQATT and CDR2 is SNEGSKA (reference sequence). V lost 7 bases and J 5 bases, leaving 15 bases between the germline ends. CDR3 nucleotide sequence: TGCAGTGTCGACGTCCTTGCGGACGAGCAGTACTTC. Translating gives CSVDVLADEQYF.

Only a few counts were recorded for this clonotype. The chain links TRBV12-3 or TRBV12-4 to TRBJ2-5, with D perhaps TRBD2 (5 bases). This CDR3 region has 15 residues. The V gene lost 3 bases and the J gene lost 5 bases, with 16 bases spanning the gap. In DNA form, the CDR3 reads TGTGCCAGCAGTTTGGCGGAGGACTCCCCGGAGACCCAGTACTTC. Protein sequence: CASSLAEDSPETQYF.

There are many counts of this clonotype. This chain connects TRBV29-1 to TRBJ2-7, with D possibly matching TRBD1 (6 bases). The germline gives CDR1 SQVTM, CDR2 ANQGSEA. V lost 4 bases and J 0 bases, leaving 13 bases between the germline ends. This CDR3 has 14 residues. This chain's CDR3 is CSVVGRGVSYEQYF. In nucleotides, the CDR3 is TGCAGCGTTGTGGGCAGGGGAGTCTCCTACGAGCAGTACTTC.

The chain has TRBV7-7 and TRBJ2-5; 7 nucleotides align to TRBD2. From germline, CDR1 is SSHAT and CDR2 FNYEAQ (reference sequence). This CDR3 is 15 amino acids long. As DNA, the CDR3 is TGTGCTGGCAGCTTAGGAGCGGGGCGGCAAGAGACCCAGTACTTC. Translated: CAGSLGAGRQETQYF.

Concerning this clonotype: This could be a read error, since a much larger clone is one nucleotide away. No conserved phenylalanine or tryptophan ends this CDR3, so it is likely a read error. V usage is TRBV10-3 and J usage is TRBJ2-7; 7 bases line up with TRBD1. Germline V gene sequence: CDR1 ENHRY, CDR2 SYGVKD. The CDR3 consists of 12 residues. The CDR3 spells CVKKGQFYEQYL. As DNA, the CDR3 is TGTGTAAAGAAGGGACAGTTCTACGAGCAGTACCTC.

This clonotype was seen only a few times. The J gene is TRBJ2-1, the V gene TRBV18; 8 nucleotides match TRBD1. Germline lookup yields CDR1 KGHSH and CDR2 LQKENI. The CDR3 is 15 amino acids. Losses at the gene ends were 6 bases for V and 7 bases for J; bases not matched to a gene: 11. CDR3 coding DNA: TGTGCCAGCTCTCCTTCGACAGGGGAGAGGAATGAGCAGTTCTTC. It translates to CASSPSTGERNEQFF.

There are a few counts of this clonotype. V gene TRBV15 combines with J gene TRBJ2-7; no definite D call. Germline CDR1 reads LNHNV; CDR2 reads YYDKDF (reference sequence). This CDR3 contains 11 residues. V lost 1 base, J lost 7 bases, and 5 bases lay in between. The CDR3 loop reads CATSRVQEQYF. CDR3 nucleotide sequence: TGTGCCACCAGCAGAGTGCAGGAGCAGTACTTC.

J is TRBJ1-5 and V is TRBV20-1, with D hard to call. The V gene lost 0 bases and the J gene lost 3 bases, with 6 bases spanning the gap. This CDR3 is built from 13 residues. The germline gives CDR1 DFQATT, CDR2 SNEGSKA (reference sequence). The CDR3 region is CSAREGYNQPQHF. The DNA for the CDR3 is TGCAGTGCTAGAGAAGGGTACAATCAGCCCCAGCATTTT.